This T cell receptor (beta chain) was captured by sequencing in a study of blood T cell repertoires in COVID-19. Cohort 3 donors were reported recovered after two negative PCRs, clearance, or symptom resolution. Assay: immunoSEQ multiplex PCR; the TCRdb copy retains only in-frame clones and omits some. The top ten clones hold roughly 2.7% of a sample with 200,000 to 250,000 clones, less than 90% of them seen once. CDR3 length: 13 residues. Trimming took off 11 bases at V and 1 base at J, with 14 bases between the two ends. This sequence originates from a woman between 25 and 40 years old who had recovered from COVID-19. Sequenced: PBMCs or T cells enriched from blood (not recorded which). The V gene is TRBV12-3 or TRBV12-4, the J gene TRBJ1-1, with D perhaps matching TRBD1 (6 bases). DNA of the CDR3: TGTGCCGGGCGAGAGGGGGAGAACACTGAAGCTTTCTTT. Its protein product is CAGREGENTEAFF.